Listed below are T cell receptor beta chains from one sample, sequenced in a study of blood T cell repertoires in COVID-19. The table came from immunoSEQ multiplex PCR; TCRdb's copy has only in-frame clones and leaves some out. The sample lists about 120,000 clones, approximately 80% occurring once. Sample: peripheral blood. Source of these receptors: a human donor in a cohort sampled during active COVID-19. CDR3s leave out the opening cysteine and the closing phenylalanine or tryptophan.

TRBV10-2,TRBJ1-5,ASSPGRGIQPQH
TRBV6-5,TRBJ2-1,ASDLAGAREQF
TRBV11-2,TRBJ1-1,ASSGDGRNTEAF
TRBV21-1,TRBJ1-5,ASSSGRDSNQPQH
TRBV7-8,TRBJ1-5,ASSVDSYSNQPQH
TRBV6-5,TRBJ2-7,AAETSGRGEQY
TRBV5-1,TRBJ1-3,ASSFDSSGNTIY
TRBV27,TRBJ2-1,ASSLSSGAPNEQF
TRBV19,TRBJ2-7,ASSTRGGEQY
TRBV6-5,TRBJ2-3,ASSLGLAGTDTQY
TRBV19,TRBJ2-6,ASSPSPGLAVSGANVLT
TRBV12-3/TRBV12-4,TRBJ1-1,ASSPWGASEAF
TRBV4-1,TRBJ2-7,ASSQDETSGRYEQY
TRBV29-1,TRBJ2-7,SVRTGGSYEQY
TRBV19,TRBJ2-7,ASSIVSWTGASSSYEQY
TRBV4-1,TRBJ1-1,ASSQETDRGFMNTEAF
TRBV27,TRBJ1-1,ASSLGGAEAF
TRBV27,TRBJ1-2,ASRGRTGYGYT
TRBV15,TRBJ2-7,ATSRTLRVSFHEQY
TRBV7-8,TRBJ2-5,ASSSRDYQETQY
TRBV25-1,TRBJ1-3,ASSGLTGRNTIY
TRBV5-1,TRBJ1-1,ASSLVGGNTEAF
TRBV4-1,TRBJ2-7,ASSQGSGAIYEQY
TRBV5-1,TRBJ1-3,ASSIQGAGNTIY
TRBV10-3,TRBJ1-5,AISDRGGLGNQPQH
TRBV19,TRBJ1-5,ASSPGGVGGPQH
TRBV5-4,TRBJ1-2,ASSSPDILYGYT
TRBV9,TRBJ2-7,ASSVATGDEQY
TRBV5-1,TRBJ2-7,ASSRIRTSAYEQY
TRBV27,TRBJ1-5,ASSIGVFGNQPQH
TRBV3-1/TRBV3-2,TRBJ1-4,ASSQDTGRGHEKLF
TRBV18,TRBJ1-2,ASSTEQEGVAGYT
TRBV10-3,TRBJ1-4,AISGQEDGEKLF
TRBV7-9,TRBJ2-7,ASSLSPGQASYEQY
TRBV6-6,TRBJ2-7,ASTLGLAEAYEQY
TRBV27,TRBJ1-1,ASSITGIGGTEAF
TRBV24-1,TRBJ2-7,ATSESGSNYEQY
TRBV4-1,TRBJ1-1,ASSQFAGQSILGAF
TRBV7-2,TRBJ1-4,ASSLEPWTGGAGEKLF
TRBV6-5,TRBJ2-1,ASSYSSPGQGNEQF
TRBV27,TRBJ2-2,ASSLRSTGELF
TRBV28,TRBJ2-7,ASSRAGGFWEQY
TRBV27,TRBJ1-6,ASSFEGARYNSPLH
TRBV5-6,TRBJ1-5,ASSLASSNQPQH
TRBV27,TRBJ2-7,ASSFWDRGSEQY
TRBV9,TRBJ1-6,ASSSHLTGADSPLH
TRBV10-3,TRBJ1-3,AIRGPGGAGGNTIY
TRBV4-2,TRBJ1-6,ASSQEGGEGSPLH
TRBV4-1,TRBJ2-7,ASSQDMASGSNEQY
TRBV5-1,TRBJ1-1,ASSFLQEPLAEAF
TRBV10-3,TRBJ1-3,AISESSHASSGNTIY
TRBV7-8,TRBJ1-5,ASSSGVGQPQH
TRBV15,TRBJ1-2,ATRGGDYGYT
TRBV28,TRBJ1-6,ASRSTGLNSPLH
TRBV4-1,TRBJ1-1,ASSQDLSTGITEAF
TRBV18,TRBJ2-7,ASSQAGASYEQY
TRBV4-1,TRBJ1-4,ASSQAVTGQGADNEKLF
TRBV19,TRBJ2-7,ASSLGEGQY
TRBV18,TRBJ2-1,ASSLAIGLAESSYNEQF